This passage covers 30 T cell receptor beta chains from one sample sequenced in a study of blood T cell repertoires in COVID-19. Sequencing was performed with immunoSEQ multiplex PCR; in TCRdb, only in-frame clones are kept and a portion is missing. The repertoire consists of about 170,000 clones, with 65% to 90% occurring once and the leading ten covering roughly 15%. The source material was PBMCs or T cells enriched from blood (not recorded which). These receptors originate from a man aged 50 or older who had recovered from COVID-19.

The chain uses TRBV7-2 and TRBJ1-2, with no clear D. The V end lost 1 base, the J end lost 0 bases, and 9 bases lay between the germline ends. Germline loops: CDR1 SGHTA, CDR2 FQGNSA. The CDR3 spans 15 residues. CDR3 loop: CASSLGSGTNYGYTF. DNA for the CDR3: TGTGCCAGCAGCTTAGGGTCGGGGACTAACTATGGCTACACCTTC.

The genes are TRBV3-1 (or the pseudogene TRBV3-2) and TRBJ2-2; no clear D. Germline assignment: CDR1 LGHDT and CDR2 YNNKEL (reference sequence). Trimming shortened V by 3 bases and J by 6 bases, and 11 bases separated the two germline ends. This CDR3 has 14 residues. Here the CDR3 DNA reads TGTGCCAGCAGCCACCCAACGGGTCCCGGGGAGCTGTTTTTT. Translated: CASSHPTGPGELFF.

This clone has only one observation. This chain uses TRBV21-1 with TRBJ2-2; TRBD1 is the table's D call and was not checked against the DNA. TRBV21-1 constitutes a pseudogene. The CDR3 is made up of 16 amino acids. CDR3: CASSKGAGGNTGELFF. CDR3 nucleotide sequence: TGTGCCAGCAGCAAAGGGGCAGGGGGAAACACCGGGGAGCTGTTTTTT.

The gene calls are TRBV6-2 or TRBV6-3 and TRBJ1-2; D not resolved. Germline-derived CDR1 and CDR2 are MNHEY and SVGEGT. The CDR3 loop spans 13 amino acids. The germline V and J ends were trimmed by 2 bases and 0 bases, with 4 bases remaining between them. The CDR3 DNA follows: TGTGCCAGCAGTTACACGGCTAACTATGGCTACACCTTC. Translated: CASSYTANYGYTF.

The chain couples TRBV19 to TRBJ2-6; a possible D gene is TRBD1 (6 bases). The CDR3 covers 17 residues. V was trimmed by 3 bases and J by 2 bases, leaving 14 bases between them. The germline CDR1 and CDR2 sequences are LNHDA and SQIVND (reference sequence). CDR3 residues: CASSILLQGTGANVLTF. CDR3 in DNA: TGTGCCAGTAGTATTTTATTACAGGGTACTGGGGCCAACGTCCTGACTTTC.

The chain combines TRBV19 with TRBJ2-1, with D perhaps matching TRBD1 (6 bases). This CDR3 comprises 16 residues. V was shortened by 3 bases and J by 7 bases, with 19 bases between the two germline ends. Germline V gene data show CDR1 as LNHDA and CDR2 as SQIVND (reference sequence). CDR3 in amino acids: CASSMGANGFLNEQFF. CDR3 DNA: TGTGCCAGTAGTATGGGGGCGAATGGCTTCCTAAATGAGCAGTTCTTC. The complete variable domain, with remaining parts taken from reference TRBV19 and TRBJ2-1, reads DGGITQSPKYLFRKEGQNVTLSCEQNLNHDAMYWYRQDPGQGLRLIYYSQIVNDFQKGDIAEGYSVSREKKESFPLTVTSAQKNPTAFYLCASSMGANGFLNEQFFGPGTRLTVL.

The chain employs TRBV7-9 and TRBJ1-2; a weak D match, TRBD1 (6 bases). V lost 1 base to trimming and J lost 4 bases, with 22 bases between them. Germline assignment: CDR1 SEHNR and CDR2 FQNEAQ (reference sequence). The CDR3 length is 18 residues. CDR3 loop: CASSLGGGGQGVTYGYTF. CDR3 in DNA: TGTGCCAGCAGCTTAGGTGGCGGGGGCCAGGGTGTTACCTATGGCTACACCTTC.

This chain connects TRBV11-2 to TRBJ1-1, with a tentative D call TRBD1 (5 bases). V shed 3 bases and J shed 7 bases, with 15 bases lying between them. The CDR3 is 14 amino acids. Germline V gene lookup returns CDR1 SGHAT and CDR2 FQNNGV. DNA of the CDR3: TGTGCCAGCAGCTTGACAGATACCGGGAGTGAAGCTTTCTTT. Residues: CASSLTDTGSEAFF. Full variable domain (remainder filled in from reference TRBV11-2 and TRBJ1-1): EAGVAQSPRYKIIEKRQSVAFWCNPISGHATLYWYQQILGQGPKLLIQFQNNGVVDDSQLPKDRFSAERLKGVDSTLKIQPAKLEDSAVYLCASSLTDTGSEAFFGQGTRLTVV.

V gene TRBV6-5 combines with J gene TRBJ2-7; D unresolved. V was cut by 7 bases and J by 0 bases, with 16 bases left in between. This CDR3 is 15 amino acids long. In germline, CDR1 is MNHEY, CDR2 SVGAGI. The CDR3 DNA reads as TGTGCCAGCACCATGCCCCCTGAGAGCTCCTACGAGCAGTACTTC. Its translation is CASTMPPESSYEQYF.

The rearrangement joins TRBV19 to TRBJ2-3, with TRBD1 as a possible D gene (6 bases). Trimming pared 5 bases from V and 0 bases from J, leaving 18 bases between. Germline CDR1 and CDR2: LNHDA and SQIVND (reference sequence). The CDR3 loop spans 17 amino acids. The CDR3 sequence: CASSGADRLFSTDTQYF. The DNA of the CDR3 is TGTGCCAGTAGTGGGGCGGACAGATTGTTTAGCACAGATACGCAGTATTTT.

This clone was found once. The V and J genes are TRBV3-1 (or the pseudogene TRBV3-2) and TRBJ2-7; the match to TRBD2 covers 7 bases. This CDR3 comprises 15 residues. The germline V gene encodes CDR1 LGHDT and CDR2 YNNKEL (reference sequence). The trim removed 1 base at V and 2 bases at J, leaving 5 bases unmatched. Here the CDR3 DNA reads TGTGCCAGCAGCCAAGGTGGGGGGGAGGCCTACGAGCAGTACTTC. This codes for CASSQGGGEAYEQYF.

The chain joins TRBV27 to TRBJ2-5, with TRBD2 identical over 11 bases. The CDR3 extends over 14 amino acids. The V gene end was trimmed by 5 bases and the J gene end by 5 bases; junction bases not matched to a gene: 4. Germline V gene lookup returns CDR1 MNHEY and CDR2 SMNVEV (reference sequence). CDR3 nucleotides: TGTGCCAGCAGTGACGGGACTAGCGGTGAGACCCAGTACTTC. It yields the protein CASSDGTSGETQYF.

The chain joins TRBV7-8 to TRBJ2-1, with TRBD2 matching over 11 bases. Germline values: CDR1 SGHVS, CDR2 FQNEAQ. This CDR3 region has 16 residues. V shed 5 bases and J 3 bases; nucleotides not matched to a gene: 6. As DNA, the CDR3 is TGTGCCAGCAGCGCCCGACTAGCGGGGTTCTACAATGAGCAGTTCTTC. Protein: CASSARLAGFYNEQFF. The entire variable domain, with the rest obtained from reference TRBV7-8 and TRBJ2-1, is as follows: GAGVSQSPRYKVAKRGQDVALRCDPISGHVSLFWYQQALGQGPEFLTYFQNEAQLDKSGLPSDRFFAERPEGSVSTLKIQRTQQEDSAVYLCASSARLAGFYNEQFFGPGTRLTVL.

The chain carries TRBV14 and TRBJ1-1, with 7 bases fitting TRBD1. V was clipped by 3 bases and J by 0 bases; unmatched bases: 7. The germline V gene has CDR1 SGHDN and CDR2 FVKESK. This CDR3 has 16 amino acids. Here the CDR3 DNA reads TGTGCCAGCAGCCAGGACAGGCCGGGGCTGAACACTGAAGCTTTCTTT. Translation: CASSQDRPGLNTEAFF.

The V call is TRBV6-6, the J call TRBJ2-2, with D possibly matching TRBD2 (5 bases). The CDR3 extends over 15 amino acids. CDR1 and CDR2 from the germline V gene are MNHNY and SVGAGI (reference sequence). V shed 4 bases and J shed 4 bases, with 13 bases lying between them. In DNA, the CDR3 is TGTGCCAGCAGTTCTACGGCGAGGGCCACCGGGGAGCTGTTTTTT. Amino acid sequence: CASSSTARATGELFF.

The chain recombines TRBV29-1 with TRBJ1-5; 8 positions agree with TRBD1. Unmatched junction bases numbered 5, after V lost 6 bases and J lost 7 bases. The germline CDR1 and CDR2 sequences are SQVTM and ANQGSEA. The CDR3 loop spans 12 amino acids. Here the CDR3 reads CSVRQGQQPQHF. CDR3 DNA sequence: TGCAGCGTCCGACAGGGGCAGCAGCCCCAGCATTTT.

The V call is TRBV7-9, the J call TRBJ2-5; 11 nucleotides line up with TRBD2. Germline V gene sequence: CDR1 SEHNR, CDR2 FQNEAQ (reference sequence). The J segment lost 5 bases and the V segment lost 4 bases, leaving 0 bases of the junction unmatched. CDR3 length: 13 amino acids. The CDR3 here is CASSSSGGETQYF. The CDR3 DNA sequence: TGTGCCAGCAGCTCTAGCGGGGGGGAGACCCAGTACTTC.

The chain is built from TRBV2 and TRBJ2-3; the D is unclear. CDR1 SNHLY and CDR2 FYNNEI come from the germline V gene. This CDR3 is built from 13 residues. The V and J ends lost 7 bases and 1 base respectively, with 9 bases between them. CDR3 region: CASTLQGTDTQYF. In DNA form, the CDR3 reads TGTGCCAGCACCCTCCAGGGCACAGATACGCAGTATTTT.

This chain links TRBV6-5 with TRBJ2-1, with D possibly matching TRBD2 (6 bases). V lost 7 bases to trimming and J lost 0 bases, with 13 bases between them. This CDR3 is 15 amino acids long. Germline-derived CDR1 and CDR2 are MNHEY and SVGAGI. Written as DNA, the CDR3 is TGTGCCAGCACCCGTGGGGGGAACTCCTACAATGAGCAGTTCTTC. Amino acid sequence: CASTRGGNSYNEQFF.

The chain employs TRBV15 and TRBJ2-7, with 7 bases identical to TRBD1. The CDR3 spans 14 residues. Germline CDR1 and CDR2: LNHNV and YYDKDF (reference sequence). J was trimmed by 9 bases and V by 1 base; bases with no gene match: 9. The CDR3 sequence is CATSRAIGQDAQYF. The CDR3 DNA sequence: TGTGCCACCAGCAGAGCAATAGGACAGGACGCGCAGTACTTC.

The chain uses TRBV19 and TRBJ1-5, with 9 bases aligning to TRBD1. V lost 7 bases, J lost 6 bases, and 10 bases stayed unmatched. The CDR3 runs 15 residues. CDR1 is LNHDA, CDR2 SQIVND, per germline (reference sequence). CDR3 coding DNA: TGTGCCAGTAAAATAAGGGACAGGGACAGTCAGCCCCAGCATTTT. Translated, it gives CASKIRDRDSQPQHF.

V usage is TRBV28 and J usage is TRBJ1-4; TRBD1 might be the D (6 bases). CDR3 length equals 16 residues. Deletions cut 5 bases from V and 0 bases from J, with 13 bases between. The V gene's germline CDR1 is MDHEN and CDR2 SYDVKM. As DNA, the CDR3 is TGTGCCAGCAGTGGGGTAGGGGGGGCAACTAATGAAAAACTGTTTTTT. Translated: CASSGVGGATNEKLFF.

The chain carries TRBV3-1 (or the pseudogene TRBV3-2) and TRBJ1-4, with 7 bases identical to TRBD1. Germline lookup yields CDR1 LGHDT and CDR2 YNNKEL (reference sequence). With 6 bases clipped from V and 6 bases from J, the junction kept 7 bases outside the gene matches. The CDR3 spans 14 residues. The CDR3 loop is CASRGSGGYEKLFF. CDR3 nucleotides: TGTGCCAGCAGGGGCTCAGGGGGATATGAAAAACTGTTTTTT.

The CDR3 DNA is TGTGCCAGCACCCCCGACATAAGCTCCTACGAGCAGTACTTC. Its translation: CASTPDISSYEQYF. V usage is TRBV18 and J usage is TRBJ2-7; D uncertain. This CDR3 is 14 amino acids long. Trimming removed 8 bases from V and 0 bases from J, with 14 bases in between. CDR1 and CDR2 from the germline V gene are KGHSH and LQKENI. The variable domain in full, with the rest retrieved from reference TRBV18 and TRBJ2-7, is NAGVMQNPRHLVRRRGQEARLRCSPMKGHSHVYWYRQLPEEGLKFMVYLQKENIIDESGMPKERFSAEFPKEGPSILRIQQVVRGDSAAYFCASTPDISSYEQYFGPGTRLTVT.

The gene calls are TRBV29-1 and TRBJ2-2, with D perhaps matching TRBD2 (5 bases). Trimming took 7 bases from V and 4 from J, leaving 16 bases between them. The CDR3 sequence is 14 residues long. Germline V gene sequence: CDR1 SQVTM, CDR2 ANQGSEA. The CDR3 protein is CSASRGSATGELFF. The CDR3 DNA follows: TGCAGCGCCTCGCGAGGGAGCGCCACCGGGGAGCTGTTTTTT.

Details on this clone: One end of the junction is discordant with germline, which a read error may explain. The DNA of the CDR3 is TGTGCCAGCACTTACTGTACAGGGGAGGGAAACACCATATATTTT. Its protein is CASTYCTGEGNTIYF. This chain uses TRBV6-8 with TRBJ1-3, with 7 positions matching TRBD1. This CDR3 is 15 amino acids long. The germline CDR1 and CDR2 sequences are MNHGY and SAAAGT.

The CDR3 DNA reads as TGTGCCAGCAGCTTGGGGGACAGGGGGTCCGAGACCCAGTACTTC. Encoded protein: CASSLGDRGSETQYF. V gene TRBV5-4 combines with J gene TRBJ2-5, with 11 bases aligning to TRBD1. CDR1 SGHNT and CDR2 YYREEE come from the germline V gene (reference sequence). This CDR3 region has 15 residues. Losses at the gene ends were 0 bases for V and 5 bases for J; bases not matched to a gene: 3.

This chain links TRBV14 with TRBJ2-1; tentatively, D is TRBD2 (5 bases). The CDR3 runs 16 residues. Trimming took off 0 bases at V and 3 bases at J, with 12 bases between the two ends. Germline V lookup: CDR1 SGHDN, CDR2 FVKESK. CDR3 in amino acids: CASSQDSGSYYNEQFF. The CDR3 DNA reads TGTGCCAGCAGCCAAGATTCGGGGAGTTACTACAATGAGCAGTTCTTC.

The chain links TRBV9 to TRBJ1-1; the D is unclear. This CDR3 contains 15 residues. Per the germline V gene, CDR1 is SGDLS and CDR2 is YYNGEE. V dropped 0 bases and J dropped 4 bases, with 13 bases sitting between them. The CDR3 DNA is TGTGCCAGCAGCGTAGTGGAGGCGTCGAGCACTGAAGCTTTCTTT. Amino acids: CASSVVEASSTEAFF.

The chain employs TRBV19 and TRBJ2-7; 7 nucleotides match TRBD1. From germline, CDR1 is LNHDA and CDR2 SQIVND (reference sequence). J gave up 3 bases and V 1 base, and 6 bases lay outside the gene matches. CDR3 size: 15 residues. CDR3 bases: TGTGCCAGTAGTATAGTCCCCGGACAGGACTACGAGCAGTACTTC. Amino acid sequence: CASSIVPGQDYEQYF.